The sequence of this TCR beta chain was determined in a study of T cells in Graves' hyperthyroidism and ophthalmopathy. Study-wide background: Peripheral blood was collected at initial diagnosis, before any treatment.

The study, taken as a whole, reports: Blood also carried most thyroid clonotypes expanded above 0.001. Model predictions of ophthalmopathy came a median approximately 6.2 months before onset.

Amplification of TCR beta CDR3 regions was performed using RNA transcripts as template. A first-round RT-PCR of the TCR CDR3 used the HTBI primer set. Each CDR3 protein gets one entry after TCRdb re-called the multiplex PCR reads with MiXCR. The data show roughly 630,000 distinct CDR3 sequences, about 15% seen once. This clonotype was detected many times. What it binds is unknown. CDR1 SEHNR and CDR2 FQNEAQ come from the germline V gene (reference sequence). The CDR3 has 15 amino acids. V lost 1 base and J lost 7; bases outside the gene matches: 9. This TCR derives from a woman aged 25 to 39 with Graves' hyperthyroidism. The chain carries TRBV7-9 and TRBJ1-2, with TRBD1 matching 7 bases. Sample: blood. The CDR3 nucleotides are TGTGCCAGCAGCTTAGTAGACAGGGTGGATGGTGGCTACACCTTC. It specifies CASSLVDRVDGGYTF.